This record concerns one T cell receptor beta chain sequence. The sample belongs to a study of blood T cell repertoires in COVID-19. Using immunoSEQ multiplex PCR, the repertoire was profiled, and TCRdb retains in-frame clones only, with some absent. The sample has 200,000 to 250,000 clones; around four fifths are singletons. The sequence came from a woman aged 80 or over with active or convalescent COVID-19. The sequenced sample consisted of peripheral blood.

The CDR3: CASSAATGVREKLFF. The CDR3 DNA reads as TGTGCCAGCAGCGCGGCGACAGGGGTTCGTGAAAAACTGTTTTTT. This chain links TRBV3-1 (or the pseudogene TRBV3-2) with TRBJ1-4; TRBD1 agrees at 8 bases. Trimming took 5 bases from V and 7 from J; bases not matched to a gene: 9. Germline-derived CDR1 and CDR2 are LGHDT and YNNKEL (reference sequence). The CDR3 length is 15 residues.